Listed below are T cell receptor beta chains from one sample, sequenced in a study of shared clonotypes between healthy human individuals. The data were produced by immunoSEQ multiplex PCR, yet TCRdb's version contains in-frame clones alone and is incomplete. The profile covers some 2,000,000 clones, with 85% to 95% appearing a single time and around 0.13% taken by the ten largest. Specimen: naive CD4+ T cells sorted from blood. These receptors all come from a man aged 18 to 29 in good health. CDR3s leave out the opening cysteine and the closing phenylalanine or tryptophan. Each record gives: J gene, V gene, CDR3 protein.

j_call: TRBJ1-4; v_call: TRBV30; cdr3_aa: AWSVTWGGPATNEKLF
j_call: TRBJ2-2; v_call: TRBV5-1; cdr3_aa: ASSLDRVFSYSGELF
j_call: TRBJ1-2; v_call: TRBV19; cdr3_aa: ASSIDPRPTTNYGYT
j_call: TRBJ2-7; v_call: TRBV6-5; cdr3_aa: ASSPTSGSYEQY
j_call: TRBJ1-5; v_call: TRBV19; cdr3_aa: ASADSINQPQH
j_call: TRBJ2-1; v_call: TRBV6-1; cdr3_aa: ASRDGYNEQF
j_call: TRBJ2-2; v_call: TRBV29-1; cdr3_aa: SAKTDRGGTGELF
j_call: TRBJ1-4; v_call: TRBV30; cdr3_aa: AWSPAGEKLF
j_call: TRBJ2-2; v_call: TRBV11-3; cdr3_aa: ASSLAGTGNTGELF
j_call: TRBJ2-3; v_call: TRBV2; cdr3_aa: ASSRRLAGGRTDTQY
j_call: TRBJ2-7; v_call: TRBV5-4; cdr3_aa: ASSPYSGTGSYEQY
j_call: TRBJ1-1; v_call: TRBV12-5; cdr3_aa: ASGLQGITEAF
j_call: TRBJ1-2; v_call: TRBV30; cdr3_aa: AWSVGGGYT
j_call: TRBJ2-6; v_call: TRBV14; cdr3_aa: ASSHIGGGANVLT
j_call: TRBJ2-5; v_call: TRBV7-6; cdr3_aa: ASSLSPRFPQETQY
j_call: TRBJ2-3; v_call: TRBV5-6; cdr3_aa: ASCETSGSTDTQY
j_call: TRBJ2-1; v_call: TRBV18; cdr3_aa: ASSPPQDWNEQF
j_call: TRBJ2-3; v_call: TRBV9; cdr3_aa: ASSVGSRDTDTQY
j_call: TRBJ2-7; v_call: TRBV7-2; cdr3_aa: ASSSQASAPYEQY
j_call: TRBJ2-5; v_call: TRBV5-1; cdr3_aa: ASSLVIGEETQY
j_call: TRBJ2-7; v_call: TRBV10-3; cdr3_aa: ATPGLPTNSYEQY
j_call: TRBJ1-2; v_call: TRBV6-6; cdr3_aa: ASSSQGGGGYT
j_call: TRBJ2-5; v_call: TRBV4-1; cdr3_aa: ASSTTGTETQY
j_call: TRBJ2-7; v_call: TRBV6-5; cdr3_aa: ASSPGVEYEQY
j_call: TRBJ1-5; v_call: TRBV11-2; cdr3_aa: ASSFTGGGNQPQH
j_call: TRBJ2-2; v_call: TRBV11-3; cdr3_aa: ASSPSYAGELF
j_call: TRBJ2-1; v_call: TRBV5-6; cdr3_aa: ASSAWFPYNEQF
j_call: TRBJ1-2; v_call: TRBV13; cdr3_aa: ASSLGVQGLYGYT
j_call: TRBJ1-5; v_call: TRBV6-4; cdr3_aa: ASSRGAGQPQH
j_call: TRBJ2-7; v_call: TRBV4-1; cdr3_aa: ASSQGDNSYEQY
j_call: TRBJ1-2; v_call: TRBV7-5; cdr3_aa: ARSFRARDYGYT